These T cell receptor beta chains were read from a single sample in a study of cytomegalovirus exposure and HLA in healthy donors. TCRdb keeps only in-frame clones here, not all; method: immunoSEQ multiplex PCR. The data show fewer than 70,000 clones, 90% to 97% seen once. Material: PBMCs. The receptor source for this set is a man younger than 35 in good health and CMV-seronegative. The CDR3 runs from the conserved cysteine through the conserved F or W. D genes are given only for firm matches. The size entry is marked missing in some rows and otherwise reads once, few, many or a size class.

TRBJ2-1 | 15 | TRBD2 | TRBV19 | NA | CASSSGLASYNEQFF | TGTGCCAGTAGTAGCGGACTAGCCTCCTACAATGAGCAGTTCTTC
TRBJ2-2 | 14 | NA | TRBV10-3 | NA | CAISLAWNTGELFF | TGTGCCATCAGCTTAGCATGGAACACCGGGGAGCTGTTTTTT
TRBJ2-7 | 14 | TRBD2 | TRBV5-1 | NA | CASSLRGGSDEQYF | TGCGCCAGCAGCTTGAGGGGCGGGAGTGACGAGCAGTACTTC
TRBJ2-1 | 15 | TRBD1 | TRBV5-5 | NA | CASSSRQGMFDEQFF | TGTGCCAGCAGCTCCAGACAGGGGATGTTTGATGAGCAGTTCTTC
TRBJ2-2 | 15 | NA | TRBV19 | NA | CASDRGTLNTGELFF | TGTGCCAGCGATCGAGGCACCCTTAACACCGGGGAGCTGTTTTTT
TRBJ2-1 | 19 | TRBD2 | TRBV28 | NA | CASSPPTGIAGGPGNEQFF | TGTGCCAGCAGTCCCCCTACCGGGATAGCGGGAGGGCCTGGGAATGAGCAGTTCTTC
TRBJ1-2 | 16 | TRBD1 | TRBV28 | once | CASSLFAGTGTYGYTF | TGTGCCAGCAGCCTATTTGCCGGGACAGGGACCTATGGCTACACCTTC
TRBJ2-3 | 14 | NA | TRBV27 | NA | CASSLGQDTDTQYF | TGTGCCAGCAGTTTAGGGCAGGACACAGATACGCAGTATTTT
TRBJ1-2 | 13 | TRBD1 | TRBV28 | NA | CASSPTGVDGYTF | TGTGCCAGCAGCCCGACAGGGGTCGATGGCTACACCTTC
TRBJ2-2 | 14 | NA | TRBV6-5 | NA | CASKFGSSPGELFF | TGTGCCAGCAAATTTGGGAGTTCCCCCGGGGAGCTGTTTTTT
TRBJ2-1 | 13 | TRBD2 | TRBV30 | NA | CAWSVGLADEQFF | TGTGCCTGGAGCGTGGGACTAGCGGACGAGCAGTTCTTC
TRBJ2-7 | 15 | TRBD1 | TRBV28 | NA | CASSLETGSIYEQYF | TGTGCCAGCAGTTTAGAGACAGGGTCAATCTACGAGCAGTACTTC
TRBJ2-1 | 12 | TRBD2 | TRBV28 | once | CASRSPSGEQFF | TGTGCCAGCAGAAGCCCTAGCGGAGAGCAGTTCTTC
TRBJ1-2 | 13 | NA | TRBV10-2 | NA | CASSESAGHGYTF | TGCGCCAGCAGTGAGTCGGCAGGGCATGGCTACACCTTC
TRBJ2-7 | 14 | TRBD2 | TRBV27 | NA | CASSPLAERYEQYF | TGTGCCAGCAGTCCCCTAGCGGAACGATACGAGCAGTACTTC
TRBJ2-3 | 16 | TRBD2 | TRBV7-9 | NA | CASSPPLTSDTDTQYF | TGTGCCAGCAGCCCGCCGTTGACTAGCGACACAGATACGCAGTATTTT
TRBJ1-5 | 17 | TRBD1 | TRBV28 | NA | CASITGQAIGGHQPQHF | TGTGCCAGCATTACCGGACAGGCTATTGGTGGGCATCAGCCCCAGCATTTT
TRBJ1-2 | 15 | NA | TRBV7-9 | once | CASSPLGGAPHGYTF | TGTGCCAGCAGCCCTCTCGGCGGGGCGCCCCATGGCTACACCTTC
TRBJ2-5 | 20 | NA | TRBV4-1 | once | CASSQHPGHLRTETWETQYF | TGCGCCAGCAGCCAGCATCCGGGACACCTGAGGACAGAAACGTGGGAGACCCAGTACTTC
TRBJ2-1 | 16 | TRBD2 | TRBV4-2 | NA | CASSQSPGLIYNEQFF | TGTGCCAGCAGCCAATCTCCGGGACTAATCTACAATGAGCAGTTCTTC
TRBJ2-7 | 15 | TRBD1 | TRBV28 | once | CASSTPTGGSYEQYF | TGTGCCAGCAGCACGCCGACAGGGGGTTCCTACGAGCAGTACTTC
TRBJ2-1 | 14 | NA | TRBV5-1 | NA | CASSEQGQLNEQFF | TGCGCCAGCAGCGAGCAGGGGCAGTTAAATGAGCAGTTCTTC
TRBJ2-7 | 14 | TRBD1 | TRBV6-1 | NA | CASRDRGSPYEQYF | TGTGCCAGCAGGGACAGGGGTAGCCCCTACGAGCAGTACTTC
TRBJ2-5 | 13 | TRBD1 | TRBV7-2 | once | CASSRDRGETQYF | TGTGCCAGCAGTCGAGACAGGGGAGAGACCCAGTACTTC
TRBJ2-3 | 16 | NA | TRBV10-3 | NA | CAISEKFGQGPDTQYF | TGTGCCATCAGTGAGAAATTTGGGCAGGGGCCAGATACGCAGTATTTT
TRBJ2-7 | 18 | TRBD2 | TRBV19 | NA | CASSILVGSSSGSYEQYF | TGTGCCAGTAGTATTTTGGTCGGTTCGTCTAGCGGGAGTTACGAGCAGTACTTC
TRBJ1-1 | 13 | NA | TRBV28 | NA | CASSSSMNTEAFF | TGTGCCAGCAGTAGCTCAATGAACACTGAAGCTTTCTTT
TRBJ2-3 | 11 | NA | TRBV6-5 | NA | CASSTRDTQYF | TGTGCCAGTTCTACTCGGGATACGCAGTATTTT
TRBJ2-7 | 15 | TRBD1 | TRBV28 | NA | CASSYLGTGRGELYF | TGTGCCAGCAGTTACTTAGGGACAGGGAGAGGAGAGCTGTACTTC
TRBJ2-7 | 13 | TRBD2 | TRBV29-1 | NA | CSVSPGLASAQYF | TGCAGCGTCTCACCGGGACTAGCCTCCGCGCAGTACTTC
TRBJ2-5 | 12 | TRBD1 | TRBV19 | once | CASSQGEKTQYF | TGTGCCAGTAGTCAGGGGGAGAAGACCCAGTACTTC
TRBJ2-1 | 14 | TRBD2 | TRBV29-1 | NA | CSVDPSGSGNEQFF | TGCAGCGTTGACCCTAGCGGGAGCGGCAATGAGCAGTTCTTC
TRBJ2-7 | 15 | TRBD2 | TRBV15 | once | CATSKMAGGSYEQYF | TGTGCCACCAGCAAGATGGCGGGAGGGTCCTACGAGCAGTACTTC
TRBJ2-7 | 14 | TRBD1 | TRBV30 | once | CAWSQDRGTYEQYF | TGTGCCTGGAGTCAGGACAGGGGGACCTACGAGCAGTACTTC
TRBJ2-5 | 15 | TRBD2 | TRBV7-2 | NA | CASSSISGREETQYF | TGTGCCAGCAGCTCCATTAGCGGGAGAGAAGAGACCCAGTACTTC
TRBJ1-5 | 15 | NA | TRBV7-9 | NA | CASSLGGSSNQPQHF | TGTGCCAGCAGCTTAGGCGGCAGTAGCAATCAGCCCCAGCATTTT
TRBJ2-1 | 18 | TRBD2 | TRBV5-1 | once | CASSLPPSGVTPNNEQFF | TGCGCCAGCAGCTTGCCCCCTAGCGGAGTTACTCCTAACAATGAGCAGTTCTTC
TRBJ2-7 | 13 | NA | TRBV2 | NA | CASSQRGSYEQYF | TGTGCCAGCAGTCAACGGGGTTCCTACGAGCAGTACTTC
TRBJ1-5 | 14 | NA | TRBV27 | NA | CASSYRAYVQPQHF | TGTGCCAGCAGTTACAGGGCGTATGTGCAGCCCCAGCATTTT
TRBJ2-1 | 15 | TRBD2 | TRBV7-6 | NA | CASSPGLAVYNEQFF | TGTGCCAGCAGCCCGGGACTAGCAGTCTACAATGAGCAGTTCTTC
TRBJ2-7 | 13 | NA | TRBV5-6 | NA | CASSLVGGYEQYF | TGTGCCAGCAGCTTAGTAGGAGGCTACGAGCAGTACTTC
TRBJ2-7 | 13 | NA | TRBV5-5 | NA | CASSLAGNDEQYF | TGTGCCAGCAGCTTGGCCGGGAACGACGAGCAGTACTTC
TRBJ2-1 | 20 | NA | TRBV5-1 | NA | CASSLWSPKGGLWGVCEQFF | TGCGCCAGCAGCTTGTGGTCCCCGAAGGGCGGCCTCTGGGGGGTCTGTGAGCAGTTCTTC
TRBJ2-4 | 19 | TRBD2 | TRBV11-2 | NA | CASSLEWVEETSGKNIQYF | TGTGCCAGCAGCTTAGAGTGGGTGGAGGAGACTAGCGGGAAAAACATTCAGTACTTC
TRBJ1-5 | 15 | TRBD1 | TRBV15 | NA | CATSSETGSWQPQHF | TGTGCCACCAGCAGTGAGACAGGGTCGTGGCAGCCCCAGCATTTT
TRBJ1-1 | 15 | TRBD1 | TRBV5-1 | NA | CASSLVGDRNTEAFF | TGCGCCAGCAGCTTGGTGGGGGACAGGAACACTGAAGCTTTCTTT
TRBJ2-7 | 13 | NA | TRBV4-1 | NA | CASSQGSNYEQYF | TGCGCCAGCAGCCAAGGTTCCAACTACGAGCAGTACTTC
TRBJ2-3 | 16 | NA | TRBV29-1 | NA | CSVEVVLRGWGEAQYF | TGCAGCGTTGAGGTCGTTTTAAGGGGTTGGGGTGAGGCGCAGTATTTT
TRBJ2-1 | 14 | TRBD2 | TRBV29-1 | NA | CSVVTSGAYNEQFF | TGCAGCGTTGTGACTAGCGGAGCCTACAATGAGCAGTTCTTC
TRBJ2-7 | 13 | NA | TRBV15 | NA | CATSRGRDYEQYF | TGTGCCACCAGCAGGGGCAGAGACTACGAGCAGTACTTC
TRBJ2-5 | 14 | NA | TRBV6-1 | NA | CASSRDGGWETQYF | TGTGCCAGTAGCCGGGACGGAGGGTGGGAGACCCAGTACTTC
TRBJ2-7 | 13 | TRBD1 | TRBV30 | NA | CAWGVGTVYEQYF | TGTGCCTGGGGGGTCGGGACAGTCTACGAGCAGTACTTC
TRBJ2-3 | 15 | TRBD2 | TRBV5-6 | NA | CASALRGRARDTQYF | TGTGCCAGCGCTCTACGCGGGAGGGCACGAGATACGCAGTATTTT